Below are 12 T cell receptor beta chains sequenced from a single sample in a study of radiotherapy plus CTLA-4 blockade in lung cancer. Assay used: immunoSEQ multiplex PCR; TCRdb lists only in-frame clones, some missing. The sample gives approximately 80,000 clones, approximately 73% of which show up once; more than 7.5% is in the top ten. Material: peripheral blood, obtained from a patient treated with radiotherapy plus ipilimumab. The receptors stem from a human donor with non-small cell lung cancer whose response to radiotherapy plus ipilimumab could not be evaluated.

The rearrangement links TRBV27 to TRBJ2-5, with D unresolved. The last part of the DNA fits TRBJ2-7 better; the J call may be wrong. Germline V gene lookup returns CDR1 MNHEY and CDR2 SMNVEV (reference sequence). CDR3 size: 15 residues. The CDR3 reads CASSPWSALSYEQYF. For the CDR3, the DNA is TGTGCCAGCAGTCCCTGGAGCGCCCTATCCTACGAGCAGTACTTC.

This clone came up a few times. The V gene is TRBV7-2, the J gene TRBJ1-4; D ambiguous. The CDR3 is made up of 18 amino acids. The V gene's germline CDR1 is SGHTA and CDR2 FQGNSA. The V end lost 5 bases, the J end lost 0 bases, and 19 bases lay between the germline ends. Here the CDR3 reads CASSQYPTGAATNEKLFF. Written as DNA, the CDR3 is TGTGCCAGCAGCCAATATCCGACTGGCGCTGCAACTAATGAAAAACTGTTTTTT.

About this clone: The sample holds other DNA sequences that translate to the same CDR3. This chain links TRBV5-1 with TRBJ1-1, with 11 bases that match TRBD1. Germline V gene lookup returns CDR1 SGHRS and CDR2 YFSETQ. After removal of 3 bases from V and 4 bases from J, the junction contained 2 bases not matched to a gene. The CDR3 totals 14 residues. The CDR3 DNA reads as TGCGCCAGCAGCTCTGGGACAGGGGGCACTGAAGCTTTCTTT. This sequence encodes CASSSGTGGTEAFF.

V is TRBV6-1 and J is TRBJ2-5; TRBD1 matches 7 bases. CDR3 size: 14 residues. V gave up 6 bases and J gave up 2 bases; unmatched junction bases: 6. Germline CDR1 is MNHNS and CDR2 is SASEGT. The CDR3 here is CASSGTVLQETQYF. Here the CDR3 DNA reads TGTGCCAGCAGCGGGACAGTGTTACAAGAGACCCAGTACTTC.

This clone showed up just a few times. The gene calls are TRBV5-1 and TRBJ1-1; 7 nucleotides agree with TRBD1. After removal of 5 bases from V and 0 bases from J, the junction contained 7 bases not matched to a gene. CDR3 size: 15 residues. Germline lookup yields CDR1 SGHRS and CDR2 YFSETQ. CDR3 region: CASRPGQFMNTEAFF. The CDR3 region has the DNA TGCGCCAGCAGGCCGGGACAGTTCATGAACACTGAAGCTTTCTTT.

V and J are TRBV28 and TRBJ1-4; 9 bases fit TRBD1. Trimming cost V 7 bases and J 4 bases; bases outside gene matches: 7. The CDR3 contains 15 residues. The germline CDR1 and CDR2 sequences are MDHEN and SYDVKM. The CDR3 DNA follows: TGTGCCAGCAATGGGGGGACAGGGTTTAATGAAAAACTGTTTTTT. Protein product: CASNGGTGFNEKLFF. Based on the CDR3 plus reference TRBV28 and TRBJ1-4, the full variable domain is DVKVTQSSRYLVKRTGEKVFLECVQDMDHENMFWYRQDPGLGLRLIYFSYDVKMKEKGDIPEGYSVSREKKERFSLILESASTNQTSMYLCASNGGTGFNEKLFFGSGTQLSVL.

V gene TRBV29-1 combines with J gene TRBJ2-3; 11 bases are a match to TRBD2. V shed 7 bases and J 3 bases; nucleotides not matched to a gene: 9. The germline gives CDR1 SQVTM, CDR2 ANQGSEA. This CDR3 comprises 15 residues. Here the CDR3 DNA reads TGCAGCGCCCTACCTTCTAGCGGGGGGACAGATACGCAGTATTTT. It specifies CSALPSSGGTDTQYF.

This chain connects TRBV7-3 to TRBJ1-1; D perhaps matches TRBD1 (5 bases). The CDR3 consists of 14 residues. Trimming took off 5 bases at V and 5 bases at J, with 15 bases between the two ends. Germline V gives CDR1 SGHTA, CDR2 FQGTGA. The CDR3 DNA is TGTGCCAGCAGCGGTGGGGGGGTACGGACTGAAGCTTTCTTT. It translates to CASSGGGVRTEAFF.

This clone was seen a single time. The CDR3 nucleotides are TGTGCCAGCAGTGCGAGACAGGGGACCTCCTACGAGCAGTACTTC. Residues: CASSARQGTSYEQYF. This chain connects TRBV2 to TRBJ2-7, with 8 positions matching TRBD1. V was pared by 4 bases and J by 0 bases, with 5 bases of the junction left unmatched. Germline V gene lookup returns CDR1 SNHLY and CDR2 FYNNEI. This CDR3 is 15 amino acids long.

The chain couples TRBV5-4 to TRBJ2-3; TRBD2 matches 10 bases. In germline, CDR1 is SGHNT, CDR2 YYREEE (reference sequence). Trimming took 3 bases from V and 2 from J; bases not matched to a gene: 3. The CDR3 contains 15 residues. The CDR3 here is CASSSGLAVTDTQYF. Written as DNA, the CDR3 is TGTGCCAGCAGCTCCGGACTAGCGGTCACAGATACGCAGTATTTT. Combining the CDR3 with reference TRBV5-4 and TRBJ2-3 gives the whole variable domain ETGVTQSPTHLIKTRGQQVTLRCSSQSGHNTVSWYQQALGQGPQFIFQYYREEENGRGNFPPRFSGLQFPNYSSELNVNALELDDSALYLCASSSGLAVTDTQYFGPGTRLTVL.

J is TRBJ2-1 and V is TRBV7-3, with D unclear. CDR1 is SGHTA, CDR2 FQGTGA, per germline. This CDR3 has 13 amino acids. Deletions cut 2 bases from V and 7 bases from J, with 9 bases between. The chain's CDR3 is CASSLPSVNEQFF. CDR3 sequence (DNA): TGTGCCAGCAGCTTACCGAGTGTGAATGAGCAGTTCTTC.

This clone occurred once. The V gene is TRBV5-1, the J gene TRBJ1-1; D is unresolved. Per the germline V gene, CDR1 is SGHRS and CDR2 is YFSETQ. The ends were cut back, 2 bases at V and 7 bases at J, with 12 bases in the middle. CDR3 length: 13 residues. CDR3 loop: CASSLRSSGEAFF. The CDR3, as DNA: TGCGCCAGCAGCTTAAGGAGCTCCGGTGAAGCTTTCTTT. The full variable domain, its missing parts supplied by reference TRBV5-1 and TRBJ1-1, is KAGVTQTPRYLIKTRGQQVTLSCSPISGHRSVSWYQQTPGQGLQFLFEYFSETQRNKGNFPGRFSGRQFSNSRSEMNVSTLELGDSALYLCASSLRSSGEAFFGQGTRLTVV.